This is a list of T cell receptor beta chains from one sample in a study of cytomegalovirus exposure and HLA in healthy donors. The data were produced by immunoSEQ multiplex PCR, yet TCRdb's version contains in-frame clones alone and is incomplete. The sample lists 140,000 or so clones, 75% to 80% occurring once. The specimen was PBMCs. Receptors originate from a woman aged 25-40 years in good health and CMV-seronegative. Both conserved end residues are part of each CDR3. The D gene is left open where the match is weak. Size is omitted from some rows. Given values are once, few, many or a class for expanded clones.

TRBJ2-7	TRBD1	16	TRBV18	NA	CASSPTGTGFGYEQYF	TGTGCCAGCTCACCAACCGGGACAGGCTTTGGCTACGAGCAGTACTTC
TRBJ1-5	TRBD1	15	TRBV10-2	NA	CASRPDRGYNQPQHF	TGCGCCAGCAGGCCCGACAGGGGGTACAATCAGCCCCAGCATTTT
TRBJ1-1	NA	12	TRBV7-9	NA	CASSLLYTEAFF	TGTGCCAGCAGCTTACTGTACACTGAAGCTTTCTTT
TRBJ2-5	NA	13	TRBV6-5	NA	CASSSLGEETQYF	TGTGCCAGCAGTTCCCTGGGAGAAGAGACCCAGTACTTC
TRBJ1-2	TRBD1	14	TRBV5-1	NA	CASSLTGGSYGYTF	TGCGCCAGCAGCTTGACAGGGGGCAGCTATGGCTACACCTTC
TRBJ2-3	NA	14	TRBV5-4	NA	CASSWDLSTDTQYF	TGTGCCAGCAGCTGGGACTTGAGCACAGATACGCAGTATTTT
TRBJ2-2	TRBD1	16	TRBV7-2	few	CASSLPRGRNTGELFF	TGTGCCAGCAGCTTGCCTAGGGGGCGAAACACCGGGGAGCTGTTTTTT
TRBJ1-1	NA	11	TRBV29-1	NA	CSVGLNTEAFF	TGCAGCGTTGGACTCAACACTGAAGCTTTCTTT
TRBJ2-7	TRBD1	14	TRBV2	few	CASSDRDSPYEQYF	TGTGCCAGCAGTGATAGGGACAGCCCCTACGAGCAGTACTTC
TRBJ1-5	TRBD1	14	TRBV6-5	NA	CASSDRGNYQPQHF	TGTGCCAGCAGCGACAGGGGCAACTATCAGCCCCAGCATTTT
TRBJ2-5	TRBD1	15	TRBV27	NA	CASSFGDRVQETQYF	TGTGCCAGCAGTTTTGGGGACAGGGTCCAAGAGACCCAGTACTTC
TRBJ1-3	NA	14	TRBV13	few	CASSFPGQQNTIYF	TGTGCCAGCAGCTTCCCGGGACAACAAAACACCATATATTTT
TRBJ1-2	NA	14	TRBV4-2	NA	CASSQDRRDYGYTF	TGTGCCAGCAGCCAAGACAGGAGGGACTATGGCTACACCTTC